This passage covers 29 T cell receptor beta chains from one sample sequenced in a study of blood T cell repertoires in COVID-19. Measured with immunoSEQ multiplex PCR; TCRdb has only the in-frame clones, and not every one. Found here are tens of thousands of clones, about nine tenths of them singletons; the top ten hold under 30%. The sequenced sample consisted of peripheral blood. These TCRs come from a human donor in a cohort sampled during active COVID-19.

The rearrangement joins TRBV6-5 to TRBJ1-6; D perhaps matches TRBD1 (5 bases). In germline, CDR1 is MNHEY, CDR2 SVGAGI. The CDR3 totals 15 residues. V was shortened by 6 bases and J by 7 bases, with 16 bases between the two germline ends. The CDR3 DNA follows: TGTGCCAGCAGAGACAACAGGTTGGGAAATTCACCCCTCCACTTT. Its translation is CASRDNRLGNSPLHF.

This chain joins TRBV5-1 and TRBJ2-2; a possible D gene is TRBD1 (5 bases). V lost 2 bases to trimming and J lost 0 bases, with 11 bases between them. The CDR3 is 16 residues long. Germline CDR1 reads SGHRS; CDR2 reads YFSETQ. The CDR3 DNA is TGCGCCAGCAGCTTAAAGGGGCCCACGAACACCGGGGAGCTGTTTTTT. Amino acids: CASSLKGPTNTGELFF.

CDR3 protein: CASSLEGGNTEAFF. Here the CDR3 DNA reads TGCGCCAGCAGCTTGGAGGGAGGGAACACTGAAGCTTTCTTT. The chain couples TRBV5-1 to TRBJ1-1; D is ambiguous. Trimming took 0 bases from V and 1 from J, leaving 7 bases between them. Germline CDR1 SGHRS, CDR2 YFSETQ. The CDR3 sequence is 14 residues long.

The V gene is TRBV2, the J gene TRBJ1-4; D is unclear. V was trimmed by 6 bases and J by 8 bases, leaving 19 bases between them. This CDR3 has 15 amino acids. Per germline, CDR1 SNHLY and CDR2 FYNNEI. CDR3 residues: CASSGEAGGREKLFF. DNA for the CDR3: TGTGCCAGCAGCGGGGAGGCAGGAGGTCGGGAAAAACTGTTTTTT.

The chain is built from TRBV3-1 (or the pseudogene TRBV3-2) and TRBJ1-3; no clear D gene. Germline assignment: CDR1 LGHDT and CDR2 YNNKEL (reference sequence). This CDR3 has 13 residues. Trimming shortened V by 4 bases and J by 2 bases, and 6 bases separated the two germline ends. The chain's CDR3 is CASSPFPGNTIYF. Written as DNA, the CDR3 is TGTGCCAGCAGCCCTTTTCCTGGAAACACCATATATTTT.

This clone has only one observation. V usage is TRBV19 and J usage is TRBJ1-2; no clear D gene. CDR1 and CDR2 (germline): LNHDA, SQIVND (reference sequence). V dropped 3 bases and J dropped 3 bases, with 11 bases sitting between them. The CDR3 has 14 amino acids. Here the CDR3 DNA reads TGTGCCAGTAGTATGAGCTTTGGGCACTATGGCTACACCTTC. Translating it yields CASSMSFGHYGYTF.

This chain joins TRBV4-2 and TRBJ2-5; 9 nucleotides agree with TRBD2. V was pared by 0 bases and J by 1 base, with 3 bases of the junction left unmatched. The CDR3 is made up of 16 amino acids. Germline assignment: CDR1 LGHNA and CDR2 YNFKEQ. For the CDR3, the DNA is TGTGCCAGCAGCCAAGAGGTAGCGGGAGTCCAAGAGACCCAGTACTTC. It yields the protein CASSQEVAGVQETQYF.

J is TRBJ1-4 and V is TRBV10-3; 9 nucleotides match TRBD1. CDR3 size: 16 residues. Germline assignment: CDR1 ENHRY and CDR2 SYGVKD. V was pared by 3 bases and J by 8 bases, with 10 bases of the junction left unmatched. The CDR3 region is CAISERGQGGGEKLFF. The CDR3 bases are TGTGCCATCAGTGAAAGGGGACAGGGCGGGGGAGAAAAACTGTTTTTT.

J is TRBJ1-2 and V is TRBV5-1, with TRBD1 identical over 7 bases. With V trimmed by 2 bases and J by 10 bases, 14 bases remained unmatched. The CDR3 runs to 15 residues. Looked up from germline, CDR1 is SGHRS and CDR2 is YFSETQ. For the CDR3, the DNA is TGCGCCAGCAGCTTCTTCGAGCCTGGGACAGTCATCTACACCTTC. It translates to CASSFFEPGTVIYTF.

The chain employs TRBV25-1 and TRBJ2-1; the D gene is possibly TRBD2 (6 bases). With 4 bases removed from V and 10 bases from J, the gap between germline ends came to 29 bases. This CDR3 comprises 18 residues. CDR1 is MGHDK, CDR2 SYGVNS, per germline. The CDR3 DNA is TGTGCCAGCAGTGTAAGGGAGGTGGGGGGAAGTCAAGTCGGAGAGCAGTTCTTC. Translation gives CASSVREVGGSQVGEQFF.

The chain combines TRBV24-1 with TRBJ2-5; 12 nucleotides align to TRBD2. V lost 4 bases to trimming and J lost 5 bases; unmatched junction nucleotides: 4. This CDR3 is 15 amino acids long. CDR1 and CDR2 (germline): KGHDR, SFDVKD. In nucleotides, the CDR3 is TGTGCCACCAGTGACAGACTAGCGGGAGTCGAGACCCAGTACTTC. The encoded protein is CATSDRLAGVETQYF.

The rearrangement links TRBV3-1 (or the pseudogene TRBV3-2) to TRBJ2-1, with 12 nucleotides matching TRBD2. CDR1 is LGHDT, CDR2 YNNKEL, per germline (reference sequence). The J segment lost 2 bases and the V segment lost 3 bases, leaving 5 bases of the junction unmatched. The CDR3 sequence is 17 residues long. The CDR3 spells CASSQSLAGGPYNEQFF. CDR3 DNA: TGTGCCAGCAGCCAGTCACTAGCGGGAGGCCCCTACAATGAGCAGTTCTTC.

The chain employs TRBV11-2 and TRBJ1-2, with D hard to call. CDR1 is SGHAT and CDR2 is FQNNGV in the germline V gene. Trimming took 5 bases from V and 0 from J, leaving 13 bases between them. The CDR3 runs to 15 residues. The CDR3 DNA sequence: TGTGCCAGCAGCCTCGCGGGGTTAGCTAACTATGGCTACACCTTC. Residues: CASSLAGLANYGYTF.

The CDR3 reads CASSLLEGDTGELFF. DNA for the CDR3: TGCGCCAGCAGCTTGCTCGAGGGGGACACCGGGGAGCTGTTTTTT. The V call is TRBV5-1, the J call TRBJ2-2; D is perhaps TRBD1 (6 bases). V was clipped by 1 base and J by 3 bases, with 10 bases between them. Germline CDR1 is SGHRS and CDR2 is YFSETQ. This CDR3 contains 15 residues.

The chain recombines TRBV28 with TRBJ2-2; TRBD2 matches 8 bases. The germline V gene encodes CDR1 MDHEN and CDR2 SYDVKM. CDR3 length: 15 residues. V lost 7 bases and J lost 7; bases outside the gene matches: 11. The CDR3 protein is CASIRPLAGNGELFF. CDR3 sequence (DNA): TGTGCCAGCATACGCCCCTTAGCGGGAAACGGGGAGCTGTTTTTT. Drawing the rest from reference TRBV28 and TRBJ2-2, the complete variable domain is DVKVTQSSRYLVKRTGEKVFLECVQDMDHENMFWYRQDPGLGLRLIYFSYDVKMKEKGDIPEGYSVSREKKERFSLILESASTNQTSMYLCASIRPLAGNGELFFGEGSRLTVL.

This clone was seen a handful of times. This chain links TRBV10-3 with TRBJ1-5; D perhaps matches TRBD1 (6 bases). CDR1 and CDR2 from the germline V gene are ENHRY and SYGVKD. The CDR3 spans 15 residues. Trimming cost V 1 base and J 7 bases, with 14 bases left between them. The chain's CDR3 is CAISEFQGRGQPQHF. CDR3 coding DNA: TGTGCCATCAGTGAGTTTCAGGGGAGAGGACAGCCCCAGCATTTT.

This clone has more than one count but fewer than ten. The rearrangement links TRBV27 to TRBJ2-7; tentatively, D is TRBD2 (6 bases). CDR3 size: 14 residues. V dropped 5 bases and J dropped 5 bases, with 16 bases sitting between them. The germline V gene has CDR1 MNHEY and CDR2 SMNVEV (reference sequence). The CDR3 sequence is CASSNRDWIDEQYF. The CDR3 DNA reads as TGTGCCAGCAGTAACCGGGACTGGATTGACGAGCAGTACTTC.

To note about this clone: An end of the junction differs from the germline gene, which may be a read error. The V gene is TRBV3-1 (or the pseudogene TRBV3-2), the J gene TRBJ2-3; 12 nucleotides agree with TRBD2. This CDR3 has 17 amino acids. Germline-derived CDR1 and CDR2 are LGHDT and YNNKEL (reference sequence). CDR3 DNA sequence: TGTGCCAGCAGTCAAGGACTAGCGGGACGTAACACAGATACGCAGTATTTT. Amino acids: CASSQGLAGRNTDTQYF.

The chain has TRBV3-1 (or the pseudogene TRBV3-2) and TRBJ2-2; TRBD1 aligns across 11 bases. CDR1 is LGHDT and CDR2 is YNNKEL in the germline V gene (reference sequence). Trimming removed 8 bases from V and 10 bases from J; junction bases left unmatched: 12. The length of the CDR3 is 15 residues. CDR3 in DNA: TGTGCCAGCTCCTCGGACAGGGGGCCGTACGAGGAGCTGTTTTTT. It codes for CASSSDRGPYEELFF.

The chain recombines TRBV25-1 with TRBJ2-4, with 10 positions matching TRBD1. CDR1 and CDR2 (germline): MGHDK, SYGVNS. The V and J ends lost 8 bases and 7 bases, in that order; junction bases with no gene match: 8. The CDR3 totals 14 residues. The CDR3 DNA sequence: TGTGCCAGCTCCCTTGGACAGGGGGTGAACATTCAGTACTTC. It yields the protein CASSLGQGVNIQYF.

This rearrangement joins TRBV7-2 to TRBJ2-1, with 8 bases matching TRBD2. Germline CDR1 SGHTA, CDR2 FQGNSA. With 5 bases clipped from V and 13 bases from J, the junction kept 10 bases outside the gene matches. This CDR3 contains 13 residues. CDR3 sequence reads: CASSTKPGLVQFF. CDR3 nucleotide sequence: TGTGCCAGCAGCACCAAACCGGGACTAGTCCAGTTCTTC.

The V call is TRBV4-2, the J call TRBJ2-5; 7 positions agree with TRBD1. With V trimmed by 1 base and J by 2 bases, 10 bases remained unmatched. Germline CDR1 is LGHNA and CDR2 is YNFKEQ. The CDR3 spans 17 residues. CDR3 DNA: TGTGCCAGCAGCCAAGCCATCCTTCCGGACAGGCAAGAGACCCAGTACTTC. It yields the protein CASSQAILPDRQETQYF.

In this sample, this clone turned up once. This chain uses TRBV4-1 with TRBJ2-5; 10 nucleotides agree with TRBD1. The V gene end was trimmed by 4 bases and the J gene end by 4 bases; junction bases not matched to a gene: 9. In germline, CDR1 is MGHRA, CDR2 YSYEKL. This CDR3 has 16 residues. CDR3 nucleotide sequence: TGCGCCAGCAGCCGGTACCCGGGACAGGGGAGAGAGACCCAGTACTTC. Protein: CASSRYPGQGRETQYF.

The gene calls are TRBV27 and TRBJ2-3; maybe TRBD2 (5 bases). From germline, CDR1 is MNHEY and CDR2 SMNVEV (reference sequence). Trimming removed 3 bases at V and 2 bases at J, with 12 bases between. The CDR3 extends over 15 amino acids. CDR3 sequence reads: CASSLAGGNTDTQYF. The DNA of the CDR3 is TGTGCCAGCAGTTTGGCCGGAGGCAACACAGATACGCAGTATTTT.

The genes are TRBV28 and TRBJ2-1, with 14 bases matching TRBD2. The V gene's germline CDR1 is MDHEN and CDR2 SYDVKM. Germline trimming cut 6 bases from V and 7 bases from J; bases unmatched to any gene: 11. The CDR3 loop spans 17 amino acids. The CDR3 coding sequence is TGTGCCAGCAGCCGGGTGACTAGCGGGAGGGCCCGGAATGAGCAGTTCTTC. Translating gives CASSRVTSGRARNEQFF.

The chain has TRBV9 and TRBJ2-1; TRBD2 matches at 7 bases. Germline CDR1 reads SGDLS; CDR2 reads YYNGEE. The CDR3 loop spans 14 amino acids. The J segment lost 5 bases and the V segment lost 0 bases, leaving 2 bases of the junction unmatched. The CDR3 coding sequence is TGTGCCAGCAGCGTAGAACTAGCGAACAATGAGCAGTTCTTC. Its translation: CASSVELANNEQFF.

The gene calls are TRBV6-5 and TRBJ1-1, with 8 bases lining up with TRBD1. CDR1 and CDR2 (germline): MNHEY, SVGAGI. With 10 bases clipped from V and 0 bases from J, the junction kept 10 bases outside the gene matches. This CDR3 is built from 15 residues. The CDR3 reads CATGGTGLLNTEAFF. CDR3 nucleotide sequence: TGTGCCACCGGAGGGACAGGACTATTGAACACTGAAGCTTTCTTT.

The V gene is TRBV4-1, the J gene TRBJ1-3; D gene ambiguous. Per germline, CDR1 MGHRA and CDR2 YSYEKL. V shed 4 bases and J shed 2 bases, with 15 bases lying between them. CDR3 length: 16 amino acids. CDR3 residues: CASSPTGVEAGNTIYF. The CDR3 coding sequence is TGCGCCAGCAGCCCTACCGGGGTCGAGGCTGGAAACACCATATATTTT.

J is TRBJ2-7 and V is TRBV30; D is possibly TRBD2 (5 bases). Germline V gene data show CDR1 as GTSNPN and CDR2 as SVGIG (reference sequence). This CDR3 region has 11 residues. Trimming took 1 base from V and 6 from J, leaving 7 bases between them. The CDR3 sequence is CAWSGRREQYF. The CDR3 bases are TGTGCCTGGAGTGGGAGGCGCGAGCAGTACTTC.